These 32 T cell receptor beta chains share one sample of origin, sequenced in a study of T-cell memory formation after mild COVID-19. Via MiXCR, TCRdb re-called the 5' RACE reads, giving one row per CDR3 protein. This sample has some 320,000 distinct CDR3 sequences, with 15% to 20% found just once. Sequenced: PBMCs or a T cell subset sorted from them (not recorded which). These receptors were obtained from a young man who had mild COVID-19 (a few samples of this study predate the infection). Cell type and time point are not known.

In this sample, this clonotype turned up a few times. V usage is TRBV5-4 and J usage is TRBJ1-2; TRBD1 is a possible D gene (5 bases). The CDR3 covers 14 residues. V was clipped by 5 bases and J by 8 bases, with 19 bases between them. The V gene's germline CDR1 is SGHNT and CDR2 YYREEE (reference sequence). The CDR3 spells CASSFVVPEGGYTF. As DNA, the CDR3 is TGTGCCAGCAGTTTCGTCGTCCCCGAGGGGGGCTACACCTTC.

Many counts were recorded for this clonotype. V is TRBV7-8 and J is TRBJ2-2; D could derive from TRBD1 or TRBD2 (5 bases each). The CDR3 has 16 amino acids. Trimming took 5 bases from V and 0 from J, leaving 13 bases between them. Germline CDR1 reads SGHVS; CDR2 reads FQNEAQ. Here the CDR3 DNA reads TGTGCCAGCAGCCCCGGGACGGCGGCGAACACCGGGGAGCTGTTTTTT. This gives the protein CASSPGTAANTGELFF.

This clonotype was observed at least ten times. The gene calls are TRBV7-2 and TRBJ2-3; D not certain. Germline V gives CDR1 SGHTA, CDR2 FQGNSA. The CDR3 is 14 residues long. V lost 5 bases and J lost 3, with 12 bases in between. The CDR3 here is CASSPRWETDTQYF. CDR3 nucleotides: TGTGCCAGCAGCCCAAGGTGGGAAACAGATACGCAGTATTTT.

The table lists this clonotype with a few counts. J is TRBJ2-1 and V is TRBV13; 11 bases agree with TRBD2. This CDR3 region has 14 residues. The germline V gene encodes CDR1 PRHDT and CDR2 FYEKMQ (reference sequence). The V and J ends lost 3 bases and 7 bases, in that order; junction bases with no gene match: 2. The CDR3 DNA is TGTGCCAGCAGCTTTAGCGGGGGGGAGAATGAGCAGTTCTTC. It encodes CASSFSGGENEQFF.

This chain uses TRBV5-1 with TRBJ2-2, with TRBD2 as a possible D gene (6 bases). The germline CDR1 and CDR2 sequences are SGHRS and YFSETQ. Between the trimmed V and J ends, which lost 5 bases and 1 base, there was a span of 9 bases. This CDR3 region has 14 residues. The CDR3 sequence is CASRDSGNTGELFF. Written as DNA, the CDR3 is TGCGCCAGCAGGGATAGCGGGAACACCGGGGAGCTGTTTTTT.

This clonotype was counted between two and nine times. The J gene is TRBJ2-3, the V gene TRBV6-5, with 8 bases that match TRBD2. The CDR3 contains 16 residues. V dropped 2 bases and J dropped 2; count of bases not matched to a gene: 6. Germline lookup yields CDR1 MNHEY and CDR2 SVGAGI. The CDR3 is CASSYEAGADTDTQYF. The DNA of the CDR3 is TGTGCCAGCAGTTACGAAGCGGGGGCCGACACAGATACGCAGTATTTT.

This clonotype appeared many times. J is TRBJ2-5 and V is TRBV10-3, with D unclear. The CDR3 runs 11 residues. From germline, CDR1 is ENHRY and CDR2 SYGVKD. Trimming pared 0 bases from V and 5 bases from J, leaving 1 base between. CDR3 amino acids: CAISESETQYF. For the CDR3, the DNA is TGTGCCATCAGTGAGTCGGAGACCCAGTACTTC.

This clonotype was seen more than once but under ten times. The chain joins TRBV25-1 to TRBJ1-6, with a tentative D call TRBD1 (5 bases). Germline V gives CDR1 MGHDK, CDR2 SYGVNS. CDR3 size: 14 residues. Between the trimmed V and J ends, which lost 7 bases and 8 bases, there was a span of 15 bases. CDR3 in DNA: TGTGCCAGCACATCCGGGACGTCGGATTCACCCCTCCACTTT. This gives the protein CASTSGTSDSPLHF.

The table lists this clonotype with a few counts. V and J are TRBV5-1 and TRBJ1-1, with 7 bases that match TRBD1. The CDR3 is 12 amino acids. Germline assignment: CDR1 SGHRS and CDR2 YFSETQ. V trimming: 4 bases; J trimming: 6 bases; junction bases outside the gene matches: 3. CDR3 sequence (DNA): TGCGCCAGCAGCGTGGGACAGTCTGAAGCTTTCTTT. Protein: CASSVGQSEAFF. Variable domain in full (rest from reference TRBV5-1 and TRBJ1-1): KAGVTQTPRYLIKTRGQQVTLSCSPISGHRSVSWYQQTPGQGLQFLFEYFSETQRNKGNFPGRFSGRQFSNSRSEMNVSTLELGDSALYLCASSVGQSEAFFGQGTRLTVV.

The V and J genes are TRBV29-1 and TRBJ1-2, with D possibly being TRBD1 (6 bases). Trimming took 6 bases from V and 3 from J, leaving 20 bases between them. The germline V gene encodes CDR1 SQVTM and CDR2 ANQGSEA. The CDR3 spans 15 residues. The CDR3 loop is CSVATSMGADYGYTF. As DNA, the CDR3 is TGCAGCGTCGCCACGTCTATGGGGGCGGACTATGGCTACACCTTC.

The J gene is TRBJ2-1, the V gene TRBV7-9; 8 positions agree with TRBD2. The germline gives CDR1 SEHNR, CDR2 FQNEAQ (reference sequence). The CDR3 sequence is 15 residues long. V shed 5 bases, J shed 8 bases, and the junction held 11 bases outside the gene matches. The CDR3 reads CASSPIVRGGDEQFF. The CDR3, as DNA: TGTGCCAGCAGCCCCATTGTACGGGGGGGCGATGAGCAGTTCTTC.

V usage is TRBV12-3 or TRBV12-4 and J usage is TRBJ1-1, with D maybe TRBD1 (5 bases). Trimming removed 4 bases at V and 4 bases at J, with 10 bases between. The CDR3 sequence is 13 residues long. CDR3 region: CASSYRGVTEAFF. The CDR3 DNA follows: TGTGCCAGCAGTTATAGGGGCGTCACTGAAGCTTTCTTT.

There are a few counts of this clonotype. This chain connects TRBV5-5 to TRBJ2-5; D is tentatively TRBD1 or TRBD2 (5 bases each). CDR1 and CDR2 from the germline V gene are SGHKS and YYEKEE (reference sequence). The V gene lost 5 bases and the J gene lost 2 bases, with 7 bases spanning the gap. This CDR3 spans 12 amino acids. The CDR3 DNA sequence: TGTGCCAGCAGGGGACGGCAAGAGACCCAGTACTTC. The encoded protein is CASRGRQETQYF. The full variable domain, its missing parts supplied by reference TRBV5-5 and TRBJ2-5, is DAGVTQSPTHLIKTRGQQVTLRCSPISGHKSVSWYQQVLGQGPQFIFQYYEKEERGRGNFPDRFSARQFPNYSSELNVNALLLGDSALYLCASRGRQETQYFGPGTRLLVL.

This clonotype turned up a few times. The chain uses TRBV20-1 and TRBJ2-5; D uncertain. In germline, CDR1 is DFQATT, CDR2 SNEGSKA (reference sequence). Trimming took off 0 bases at V and 2 bases at J, with 4 bases between the two ends. This CDR3 has 12 residues. For the CDR3, the DNA is TGCAGTGCTAGAGATCAGCAAGAGACCCAGTACTTC. It codes for CSARDQQETQYF.

V usage is TRBV6-2 or TRBV6-3 and J usage is TRBJ2-7; D perhaps matches TRBD1 (5 bases). The V gene lost 5 bases and the J gene lost 3 bases, with 11 bases spanning the gap. The length of the CDR3 is 13 residues. CDR1 is MNHEY, CDR2 SVGEGT, per germline. The CDR3 nucleotides read TGTGCCAGCAGTCACCCCGACAGCTACGAGCAGTACTTC. Translating it yields CASSHPDSYEQYF.

This chain joins TRBV11-2 and TRBJ2-2, with 13 bases fitting TRBD2. The CDR3 is made up of 16 amino acids. V lost 5 bases and J lost 4; bases outside the gene matches: 4. Germline-derived CDR1 and CDR2 are SGHAT and FQNNGV. The DNA for the CDR3 is TGTGCCAGCAGCGGCAGACTAGCGGGGGGCACCGGGGAGCTGTTTTTT. As protein: CASSGRLAGGTGELFF.

This clonotype was seen a handful of times. The CDR3 sequence: CASSSPYSLAGGSGNEQFF. The DNA of the CDR3 is TGTGCCAGCAGCTCACCCTACTCGCTAGCGGGGGGCTCGGGCAATGAGCAGTTCTTC. The rearrangement uses TRBV11-2 and TRBJ2-1, with 11 nucleotides matching TRBD2. V lost 4 bases and J lost 6; bases outside the gene matches: 17. The germline CDR1 and CDR2 sequences are SGHAT and FQNNGV. This CDR3 has 19 amino acids.

At least ten counts were recorded for this clonotype. V and J are TRBV10-3 and TRBJ2-1; 9 nucleotides line up with TRBD2. With V trimmed by 9 bases and J by 4 bases, 4 bases remained unmatched. From germline, CDR1 is ENHRY and CDR2 SYGVKD. This CDR3 has 13 amino acids. The CDR3 loop is CAMSSGIYNEQFF. The CDR3 DNA is TGTGCCATGTCTAGCGGGATTTACAATGAGCAGTTCTTC.

This rearrangement joins TRBV5-1 to TRBJ1-2; 7 nucleotides align to TRBD1. Germline assignment: CDR1 SGHRS and CDR2 YFSETQ. The CDR3 spans 15 residues. Losses at the gene ends were 5 bases for V and 7 bases for J; bases not matched to a gene: 14. CDR3 region: CASSYTKGARSGYTF. CDR3 nucleotides: TGCGCCAGCAGTTACACGAAGGGGGCAAGGAGTGGCTACACCTTC.

Many counts were recorded for this clonotype. The chain recombines TRBV5-5 with TRBJ2-5; no reliable D call. Germline V CDR1 and CDR2: SGHKS, YYEKEE (reference sequence). This CDR3 has 15 amino acids. V lost 0 bases and J lost 0, with 9 bases in between. The CDR3 DNA is TGTGCCAGCAGCTTGGGGGCAGCGAACCAAGAGACCCAGTACTTC. It translates to CASSLGAANQETQYF.

The rearrangement joins TRBV4-3 to TRBJ1-4; the match to TRBD1 covers 7 bases. Germline CDR1 is LGHNA and CDR2 is YSLEER. V trimming: 3 bases; J trimming: 4 bases; junction bases outside the gene matches: 2. CDR3 size: 14 residues. The chain's CDR3 is CASSQTGFNEKLFF. The CDR3 DNA reads TGCGCCAGCAGCCAGACAGGGTTTAATGAAAAACTGTTTTTT.

This clonotype turned up a few times. The CDR3 here is CSVRDQNYGYTF. CDR3 coding DNA: TGCAGCGTCCGAGACCAGAACTATGGCTACACCTTC. The rearrangement uses TRBV29-1 and TRBJ1-2; no reliable D call. V lost 6 bases and J 2 bases, leaving 10 bases between the germline ends. Looked up from germline, CDR1 is SQVTM and CDR2 is ANQGSEA. The CDR3 is 12 residues long.

This clonotype came up a few times. The gene calls are TRBV11-2 and TRBJ2-4, with D possibly being TRBD2 (5 bases). Germline V gene sequence: CDR1 SGHAT, CDR2 FQNNGV. This CDR3 comprises 13 residues. The V and J ends lost 6 bases and 0 bases respectively, with 6 bases between them. The CDR3: CASRGVAKNIQYF. The DNA for the CDR3 is TGTGCCAGCAGGGGAGTAGCCAAAAACATTCAGTACTTC.

The V gene is TRBV28, the J gene TRBJ2-5; 10 nucleotides match TRBD2. Unmatched junction bases numbered 7, after V lost 1 base and J lost 5 bases. Germline assignment: CDR1 MDHEN and CDR2 SYDVKM. This CDR3 has 16 amino acids. CDR3 DNA: TGTGCCAGCAGTTTATTCGCTAGCGGGGGCAGGGAGACCCAGTACTTC. Protein: CASSLFASGGRETQYF.

V gene TRBV5-1 combines with J gene TRBJ2-1; perhaps D is TRBD1 or TRBD2 (5 bases each). This CDR3 is 14 amino acids long. V was pared by 2 bases and J by 6 bases, with 12 bases between. Germline lookup yields CDR1 SGHRS and CDR2 YFSETQ. CDR3 coding DNA: TGCGCCAGCAGCTTTCGTACGGGGCGCAATGAGCAGTTCTTC. This sequence encodes CASSFRTGRNEQFF.

Only one count was recorded for this clonotype. The chain is built from TRBV25-1 and TRBJ1-5, with D maybe TRBD1 (5 bases). The CDR3 has 17 amino acids. V lost 1 base to trimming and J lost 6 bases, with 19 bases between them. From germline, CDR1 is MGHDK and CDR2 SYGVNS. CDR3 DNA: TGTGCCAGCAGTGAATCCGGGCGGCTAGGGGCAGGTCAGCCCCAGCATTTT. This encodes CASSESGRLGAGQPQHF.

This sequence joins TRBV9 and TRBJ1-2; possibly TRBD1 for D (6 bases). The CDR3 is 15 residues long. V was shortened by 0 bases and J by 4 bases, with 13 bases between the two germline ends. Germline V gene data show CDR1 as SGDLS and CDR2 as YYNGEE. This chain's CDR3 is CASSVGGQGSYGYTF. The CDR3 DNA sequence: TGTGCCAGCAGCGTAGGTGGGCAGGGGAGCTATGGCTACACCTTC.

This clonotype showed up just a few times. The chain employs TRBV6-5 and TRBJ1-5, with 7 nucleotides matching TRBD1. CDR3 length equals 17 residues. V dropped 5 bases and J dropped 5; count of bases not matched to a gene: 15. CDR1 and CDR2 from the germline V gene are MNHEY and SVGAGI. CDR3 nucleotide sequence: TGTGCCAGCAGTGCGCACCGACAGGGAATGGGCGATCAGCCCCAGCATTTT. Translation gives CASSAHRQGMGDQPQHF.

The chain employs TRBV5-1 and TRBJ2-7; 8 nucleotides agree with TRBD1. The CDR3 covers 14 residues. With 1 base clipped from V and 7 bases from J, the junction kept 7 bases outside the gene matches. Looked up from germline, CDR1 is SGHRS and CDR2 is YFSETQ. CDR3 in DNA: TGCGCCAGCAGCTTGATAGGACAGGGCGAAGAGCAGTACGTC. Protein sequence: CASSLIGQGEEQYV.

The rearrangement uses TRBV19 and TRBJ1-3, with no clear D. Trimming cost V 3 bases and J 0 bases, with 6 bases left between them. Germline assignment: CDR1 LNHDA and CDR2 SQIVND (reference sequence). The CDR3 covers 14 residues. CDR3 amino acids: CASSIGASGNTIYF. Here the CDR3 DNA reads TGTGCCAGTAGTATCGGCGCCTCTGGAAACACCATATATTTT.

The rearrangement links TRBV4-1 to TRBJ2-3; 7 bases align to TRBD2. Trimming at V came to 3 bases and at J to 6 bases, leaving 3 bases not matched to a gene. The CDR3 loop spans 13 amino acids. Germline values: CDR1 MGHRA, CDR2 YSYEKL. The CDR3 spells CASSQTGGDTQYF. The CDR3 DNA follows: TGCGCCAGCAGCCAGACCGGGGGGGATACGCAGTATTTT.

The chain combines TRBV5-1 with TRBJ1-4; 12 nucleotides match TRBD1. This CDR3 has 16 amino acids. V dropped 3 bases and J dropped 5; count of bases not matched to a gene: 5. CDR1 and CDR2 (germline): SGHRS, YFSETQ. In nucleotides, the CDR3 is TGCGCCAGCAGCTCGGGACAGGGGGCCTCAAATGAAAAACTGTTTTTT. Its translation: CASSSGQGASNEKLFF.